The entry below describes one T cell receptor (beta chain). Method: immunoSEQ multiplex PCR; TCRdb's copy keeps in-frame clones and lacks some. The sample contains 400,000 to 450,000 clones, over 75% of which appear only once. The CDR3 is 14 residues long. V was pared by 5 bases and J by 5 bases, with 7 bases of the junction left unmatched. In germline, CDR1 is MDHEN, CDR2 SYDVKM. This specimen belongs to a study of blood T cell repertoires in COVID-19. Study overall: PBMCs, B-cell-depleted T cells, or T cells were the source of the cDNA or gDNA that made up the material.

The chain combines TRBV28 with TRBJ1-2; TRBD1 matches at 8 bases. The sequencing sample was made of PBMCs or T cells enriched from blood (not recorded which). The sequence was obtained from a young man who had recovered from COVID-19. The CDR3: CASSPQGAKYGYTF. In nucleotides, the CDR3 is TGTGCCAGCAGTCCCCAGGGGGCGAAGTATGGCTACACCTTC.